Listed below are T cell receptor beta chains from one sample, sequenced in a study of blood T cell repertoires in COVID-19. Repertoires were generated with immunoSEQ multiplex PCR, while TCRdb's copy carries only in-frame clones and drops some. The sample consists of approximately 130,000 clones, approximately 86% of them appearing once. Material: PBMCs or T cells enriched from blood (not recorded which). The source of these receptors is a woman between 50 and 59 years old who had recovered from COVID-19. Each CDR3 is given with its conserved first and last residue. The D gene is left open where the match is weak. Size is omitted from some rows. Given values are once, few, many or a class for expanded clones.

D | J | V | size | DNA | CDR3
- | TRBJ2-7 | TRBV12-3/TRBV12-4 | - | TGTGCCAGCAGGCCGACAGGGAGGTACGAGCAGTACTTC | CASRPTGRYEQYF
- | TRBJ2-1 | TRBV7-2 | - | TGTGCCAGCAGCTTCTTCGGTAATGAGCAGTTCTTC | CASSFFGNEQFF
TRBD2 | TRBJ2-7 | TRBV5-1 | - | TGCGCCAGCAGCCTCCTTAGCGGGGGCAGGGACGAGCAGTACTTC | CASSLLSGGRDEQYF
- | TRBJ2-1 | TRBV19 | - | TGTGCCAGTAGAGTCGCGGGGGCTAGGAATGAGCAGTTCTTC | CASRVAGARNEQFF
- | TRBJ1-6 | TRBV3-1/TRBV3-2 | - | TGTGCCAGCAGCCCGGGCAGGGTTGCGGCACCCCTCCACTTT | CASSPGRVAAPLHF
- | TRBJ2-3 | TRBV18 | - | TGTGCCAGCTCACCGTCGCGGGGCCTGTTTGATACGCAGTATTTT | CASSPSRGLFDTQYF
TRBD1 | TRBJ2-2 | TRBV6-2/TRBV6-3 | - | TGTGCCAGCAGCCCCGGGACAGGGGAAACCGGGGAGCTGTTTTTT | CASSPGTGETGELFF
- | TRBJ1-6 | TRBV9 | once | TGTGCCACCAAAGACAGGTCCCCTTATAATTCACCCCTCCACTTT | CATKDRSPYNSPLHF
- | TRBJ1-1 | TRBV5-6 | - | TGTGCCAGCAGCTCCTACGCCGAGAACACTGAAGCTTTCTTT | CASSSYAENTEAFF
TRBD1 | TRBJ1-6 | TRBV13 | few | TGTGCCAGCAGCACAGGACAGGGATCTTCACCCCTCCACTTT | CASSTGQGSSPLHF
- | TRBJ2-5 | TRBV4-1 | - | TGCGCCAGCAGCCAAGCACCGGGGAGTAGCGGAGAAGAGACCCAGTACTTC | CASSQAPGSSGEETQYF
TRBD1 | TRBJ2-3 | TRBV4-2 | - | TGTGCCAGCAGCCAAGACAGGGGGCAAGGTACGCAGTATTTT | CASSQDRGQGTQYF
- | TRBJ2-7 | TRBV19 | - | TGTGCCAGTAGTATAGACCAGGGATCCTACGAGCAGTACTTC | CASSIDQGSYEQYF
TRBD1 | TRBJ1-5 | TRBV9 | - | TGTGCCAGCAGCGAACAGGGGGCGCTCAGTCAGCCCCAGCATTTT | CASSEQGALSQPQHF
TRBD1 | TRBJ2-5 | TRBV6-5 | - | TGTGCCAGCAGTCCGGGACAGGGGGTTCAAGAGACCCAGTACTTC | CASSPGQGVQETQYF
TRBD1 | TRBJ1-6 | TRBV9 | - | TGTGCCAGCAGCGGATGGGACAGGAATAATTCACCCCTCCACTTT | CASSGWDRNNSPLHF